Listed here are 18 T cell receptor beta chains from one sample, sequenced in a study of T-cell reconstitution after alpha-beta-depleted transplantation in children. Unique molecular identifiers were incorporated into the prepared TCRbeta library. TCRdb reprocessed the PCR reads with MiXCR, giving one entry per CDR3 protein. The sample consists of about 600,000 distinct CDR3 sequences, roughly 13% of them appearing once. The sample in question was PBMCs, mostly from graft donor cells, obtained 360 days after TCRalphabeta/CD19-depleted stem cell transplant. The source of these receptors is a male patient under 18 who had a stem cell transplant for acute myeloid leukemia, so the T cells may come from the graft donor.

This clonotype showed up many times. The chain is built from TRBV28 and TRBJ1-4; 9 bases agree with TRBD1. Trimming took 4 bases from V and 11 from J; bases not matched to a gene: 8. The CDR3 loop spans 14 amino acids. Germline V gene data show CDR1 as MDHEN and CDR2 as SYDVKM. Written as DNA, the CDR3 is TGTGCCAGCAGTTCCGGACAGGGGATCGGGAAACTGTTTTTT. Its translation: CASSSGQGIGKLFF.

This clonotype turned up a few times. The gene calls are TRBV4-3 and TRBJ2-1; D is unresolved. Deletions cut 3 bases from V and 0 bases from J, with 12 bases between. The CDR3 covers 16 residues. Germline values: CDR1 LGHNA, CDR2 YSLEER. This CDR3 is CASSHKDRSSYNEQFF. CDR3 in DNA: TGCGCCAGCAGCCACAAAGACCGAAGCTCCTACAATGAGCAGTTCTTC.

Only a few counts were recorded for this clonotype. The CDR3 coding sequence is TGTGCCAGCAGCTCTACCGCCCCGCCGGAAGCCAAAAACATTCAGTACTTC. Residues: CASSSTAPPEAKNIQYF. The chain is built from TRBV7-9 and TRBJ2-4; D gene unclear. The CDR3 totals 17 residues. The germline V gene has CDR1 SEHNR and CDR2 FQNEAQ (reference sequence). The V end lost 4 bases, the J end lost 0 bases, and 16 bases lay between the germline ends.

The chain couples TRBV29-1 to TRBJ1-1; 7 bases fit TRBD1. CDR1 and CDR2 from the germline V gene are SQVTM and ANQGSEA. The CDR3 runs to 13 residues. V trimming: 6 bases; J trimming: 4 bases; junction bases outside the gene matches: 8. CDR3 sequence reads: CSVYDRVITEAFF. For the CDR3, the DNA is TGCAGCGTGTACGACAGGGTCATCACTGAAGCTTTCTTT.

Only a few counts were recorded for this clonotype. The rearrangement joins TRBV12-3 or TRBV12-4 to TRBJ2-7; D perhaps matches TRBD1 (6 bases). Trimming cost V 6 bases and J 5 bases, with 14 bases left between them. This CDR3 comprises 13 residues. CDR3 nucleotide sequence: TGTGCCAGCAGCAGACTTCAGGGGAACGAGCAGTACTTC. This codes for CASSRLQGNEQYF.

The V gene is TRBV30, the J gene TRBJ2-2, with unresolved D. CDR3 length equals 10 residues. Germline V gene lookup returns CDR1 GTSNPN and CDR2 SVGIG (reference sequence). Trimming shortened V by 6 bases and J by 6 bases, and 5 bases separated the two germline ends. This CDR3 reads CACGSGELFF. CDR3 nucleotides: TGTGCCTGCGGGTCCGGGGAGCTGTTTTTT.

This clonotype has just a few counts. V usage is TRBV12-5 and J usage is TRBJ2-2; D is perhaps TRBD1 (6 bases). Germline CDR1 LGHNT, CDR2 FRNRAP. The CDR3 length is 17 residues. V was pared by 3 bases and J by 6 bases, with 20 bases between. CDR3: CASGFLGPSKGAGELFF. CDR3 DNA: TGTGCTAGTGGTTTCCTTGGCCCATCAAAGGGGGCCGGGGAGCTGTTTTTT.

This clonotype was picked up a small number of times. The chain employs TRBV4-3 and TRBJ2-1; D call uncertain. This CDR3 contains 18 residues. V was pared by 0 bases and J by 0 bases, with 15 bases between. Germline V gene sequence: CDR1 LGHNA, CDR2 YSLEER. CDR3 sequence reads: CASSQDDRLGISYNEQFF. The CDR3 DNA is TGCGCCAGCAGCCAAGATGACCGATTGGGAATCTCCTACAATGAGCAGTTCTTC.

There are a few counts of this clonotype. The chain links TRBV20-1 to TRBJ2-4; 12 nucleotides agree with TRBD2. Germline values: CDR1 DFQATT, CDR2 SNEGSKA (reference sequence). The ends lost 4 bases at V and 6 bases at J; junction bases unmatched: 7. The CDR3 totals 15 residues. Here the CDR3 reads CSAMDVGLAGNIQYF. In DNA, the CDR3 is TGCAGTGCTATGGATGTGGGACTAGCGGGAAACATTCAGTACTTC.

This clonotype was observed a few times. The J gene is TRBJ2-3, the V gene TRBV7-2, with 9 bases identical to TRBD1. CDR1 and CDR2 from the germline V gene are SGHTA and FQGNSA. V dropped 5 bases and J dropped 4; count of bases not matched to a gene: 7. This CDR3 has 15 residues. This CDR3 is CASSRGQGWADTQYF. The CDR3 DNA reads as TGTGCCAGCAGCCGTGGACAGGGGTGGGCAGATACGCAGTATTTT.

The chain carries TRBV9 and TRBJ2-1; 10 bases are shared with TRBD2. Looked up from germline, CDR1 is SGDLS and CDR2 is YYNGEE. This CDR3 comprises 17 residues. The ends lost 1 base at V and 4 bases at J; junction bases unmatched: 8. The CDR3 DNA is TGTGCCAGCAGCGTATCTAAGACTAGCGGGCCGTACAATGAGCAGTTCTTC. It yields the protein CASSVSKTSGPYNEQFF.

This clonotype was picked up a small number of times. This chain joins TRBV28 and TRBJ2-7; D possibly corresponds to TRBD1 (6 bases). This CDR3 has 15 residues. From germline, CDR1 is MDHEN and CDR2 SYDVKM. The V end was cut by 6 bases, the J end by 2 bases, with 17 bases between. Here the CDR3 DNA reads TGTGCCAGCAGACTCTCCGGGACAAAGACCTACGAGCAGTACTTC. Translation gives CASRLSGTKTYEQYF.

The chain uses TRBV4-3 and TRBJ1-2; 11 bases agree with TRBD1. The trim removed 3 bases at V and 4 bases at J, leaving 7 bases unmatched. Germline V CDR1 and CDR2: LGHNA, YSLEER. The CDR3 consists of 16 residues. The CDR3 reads CASSQVDRGLGYGYTF. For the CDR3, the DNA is TGCGCCAGCAGCCAGGTGGACAGGGGGCTGGGCTATGGCTACACCTTC.

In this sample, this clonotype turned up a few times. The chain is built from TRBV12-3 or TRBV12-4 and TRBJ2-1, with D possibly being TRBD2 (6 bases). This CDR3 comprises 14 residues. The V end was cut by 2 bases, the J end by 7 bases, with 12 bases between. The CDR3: CASSLKSLANEQFF. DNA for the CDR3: TGTGCCAGCAGTTTAAAGTCGCTAGCGAATGAGCAGTTCTTC.

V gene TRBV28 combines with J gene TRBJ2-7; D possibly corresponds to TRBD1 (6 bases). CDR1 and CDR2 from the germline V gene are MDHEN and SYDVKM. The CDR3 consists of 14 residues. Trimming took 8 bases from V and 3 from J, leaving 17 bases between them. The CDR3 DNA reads TGTGCCAGCCAGGGGCCCATCAACCACTACGAGCAGTACTTC. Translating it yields CASQGPINHYEQYF.

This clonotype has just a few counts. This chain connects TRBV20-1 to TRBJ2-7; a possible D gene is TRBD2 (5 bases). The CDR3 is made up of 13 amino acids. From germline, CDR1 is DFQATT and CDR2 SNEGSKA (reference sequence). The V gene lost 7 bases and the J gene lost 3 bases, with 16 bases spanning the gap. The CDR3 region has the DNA TGCAGTGGGGCCCCGGACCGGGACTACGAGCAGTACTTC. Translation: CSGAPDRDYEQYF.

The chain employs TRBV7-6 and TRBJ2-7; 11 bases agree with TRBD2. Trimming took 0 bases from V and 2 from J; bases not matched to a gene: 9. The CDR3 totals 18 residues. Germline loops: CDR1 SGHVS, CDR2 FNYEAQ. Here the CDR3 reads CASSLAKTLAGGAYEQYF. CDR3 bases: TGTGCCAGCAGCTTAGCGAAAACGTTAGCGGGAGGGGCCTACGAGCAGTACTTC.

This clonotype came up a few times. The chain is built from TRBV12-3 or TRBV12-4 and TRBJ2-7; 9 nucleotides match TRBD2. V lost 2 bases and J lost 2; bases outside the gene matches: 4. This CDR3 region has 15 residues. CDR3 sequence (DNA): TGTGCCAGCAGTTTAATGCCTAGCGGGACCTACGAGCAGTACTTC. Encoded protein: CASSLMPSGTYEQYF.